The rows below give T cell receptor beta chains drawn from one sample of a study of blood T cell repertoires in COVID-19. Clones were read by immunoSEQ multiplex PCR, and TCRdb kept only the in-frame ones, dropping some. This sample has 190,000 or so clones, with around 80% found just once. The sample comprised peripheral blood. Receptors originate from a woman over 75 with COVID-19, enrolled during active disease. Each CDR3 is given with its conserved first and last residue. The D gene is left open where the match is weak. The listing skips clone size in some rows; elsewhere it reads once, few, many or a size class.

clone size: -
V gene: TRBV19
J gene: TRBJ2-3
D gene: TRBD2
CDR3 protein: CASNFGRGSDTQYF
CDR3 DNA: TGTGCCAGTAATTTCGGGAGGGGGAGTGATACGCAGTATTTT

clone size: -
V gene: TRBV2
J gene: TRBJ2-6
D gene: TRBD2
CDR3 protein: CASSEALGLAGPTSGANVLTF
CDR3 DNA: TGTGCCAGCAGTGAAGCGCTGGGACTAGCGGGACCTACTTCTGGGGCCAACGTCCTGACTTTC

clone size: -
V gene: TRBV7-9
J gene: TRBJ2-1
D gene: -
CDR3 protein: CASSDTVNEQFF
CDR3 DNA: TGTGCCAGCAGCGACACAGTCAATGAGCAGTTCTTC

clone size: many
V gene: TRBV5-5
J gene: TRBJ1-5
D gene: TRBD1
CDR3 protein: CASSSRGQGFNQPQHF
CDR3 DNA: TGTGCCAGCAGCTCGAGGGGACAGGGCTTCAATCAGCCCCAGCATTTT

clone size: -
V gene: TRBV7-7
J gene: TRBJ2-7
D gene: -
CDR3 protein: CASSFPRDITYEQYF
CDR3 DNA: TGTGCCAGCAGCTTCCCCCGGGACATCACCTACGAGCAGTACTTC

clone size: -
V gene: TRBV10-3
J gene: TRBJ2-7
D gene: TRBD1
CDR3 protein: CAIRSGTGDNEQYF
CDR3 DNA: TGTGCCATCAGGTCCGGGACAGGGGATAACGAGCAGTACTTC

clone size: many
V gene: TRBV5-1
J gene: TRBJ2-3
D gene: TRBD2
CDR3 protein: CASSLGKLAGNTDTQYF
CDR3 DNA: TGCGCCAGCAGCTTGGGCAAACTAGCGGGGAACACAGATACGCAGTATTTT

clone size: -
V gene: TRBV3-1/TRBV3-2
J gene: TRBJ2-1
D gene: -
CDR3 protein: CASSQRLGGSEQFF
CDR3 DNA: TGTGCCAGCAGCCAAAGGCTTGGAGGCAGTGAGCAGTTCTTC

clone size: -
V gene: TRBV2
J gene: TRBJ2-7
D gene: TRBD1
CDR3 protein: CASRPRTGGRYEQYF
CDR3 DNA: TGTGCCAGCAGACCCCGGACAGGGGGAAGATACGAGCAGTACTTC

clone size: few
V gene: TRBV5-1
J gene: TRBJ2-2
D gene: TRBD1
CDR3 protein: CASSQTGGLNTGELFF
CDR3 DNA: TGCGCCAGCAGCCAGACAGGGGGCCTGAACACCGGGGAGCTGTTTTTT

clone size: -
V gene: TRBV2
J gene: TRBJ2-3
D gene: -
CDR3 protein: CASSERTDTQYF
CDR3 DNA: TGTGCCAGCAGTGAGCGAACAGATACGCAGTATTTT

clone size: -
V gene: TRBV29-1
J gene: TRBJ2-3
D gene: -
CDR3 protein: CSVGKGGTDTQYF
CDR3 DNA: TGCAGCGTTGGGAAGGGAGGCACAGATACGCAGTATTTT

clone size: -
V gene: TRBV5-1
J gene: TRBJ2-2
D gene: TRBD1
CDR3 protein: CASRIGGSDERELFF
CDR3 DNA: TGCGCCAGCAGGATAGGGGGCTCAGACGAGAGGGAGCTGTTTTTT

clone size: -
V gene: TRBV25-1
J gene: TRBJ2-3
D gene: TRBD2
CDR3 protein: CASSEFVAGATDTQYF
CDR3 DNA: TGTGCCAGCAGTGAATTTGTAGCGGGAGCCACAGATACGCAGTATTTT

clone size: -
V gene: TRBV9
J gene: TRBJ1-2
D gene: -
CDR3 protein: CASRGRGGPYNYGYTF
CDR3 DNA: TGTGCCAGCAGGGGCCGAGGGGGACCCTATAACTATGGCTACACCTTC

clone size: once
V gene: TRBV10-3
J gene: TRBJ1-1
D gene: TRBD1
CDR3 protein: CAIRDRHEAFF
CDR3 DNA: TGTGCCATCAGGGACAGGCATGAAGCTTTCTTT

clone size: -
V gene: TRBV10-3
J gene: TRBJ2-7
D gene: TRBD1
CDR3 protein: CAISDRQGSYEQYF
CDR3 DNA: TGTGCCATCAGTGACCGACAGGGGTCCTACGAGCAGTACTTC

clone size: -
V gene: TRBV9
J gene: TRBJ2-7
D gene: -
CDR3 protein: CASSASRGSYAYEQYF
CDR3 DNA: TGTGCCAGCAGCGCGAGCAGGGGATCCTACGCCTACGAGCAGTACTTC

clone size: -
V gene: TRBV6-5
J gene: TRBJ1-5
D gene: -
CDR3 protein: CASSNSRLNQPQHF
CDR3 DNA: TGTGCCAGCTCGAACAGCCGTCTCAATCAGCCCCAGCATTTT

clone size: -
V gene: TRBV5-1
J gene: TRBJ2-2
D gene: -
CDR3 protein: CASSLPVTGELFF
CDR3 DNA: TGCGCCAGCAGCTTGCCTGTCACCGGGGAGCTGTTTTTT

clone size: -
V gene: TRBV25-1
J gene: TRBJ1-2
D gene: TRBD1
CDR3 protein: CASSEQGQGMVYGYTF
CDR3 DNA: TGTGCCAGCAGTGAACAAGGACAGGGTATGGTCTATGGCTACACCTTC

clone size: -
V gene: TRBV7-2
J gene: TRBJ2-2
D gene: TRBD1
CDR3 protein: CASSSRQGYTGELFF
CDR3 DNA: TGTGCCAGCAGCTCACGACAGGGTTACACCGGGGAGCTGTTTTTT

clone size: -
V gene: TRBV5-1
J gene: TRBJ1-2
D gene: -
CDR3 protein: CASSADNYGYTF
CDR3 DNA: TGCGCCAGCAGCGCGGATAACTATGGCTACACCTTC

clone size: -
V gene: TRBV27
J gene: TRBJ1-1
D gene: -
CDR3 protein: CASSLSGNLDTEAFF
CDR3 DNA: TGTGCCAGCAGTTTAAGCGGGAATCTGGACACTGAAGCTTTCTTT

clone size: -
V gene: TRBV6-5
J gene: TRBJ2-7
D gene: -
CDR3 protein: CASSLTGFTGYEQYF
CDR3 DNA: TGTGCCAGCAGTTTGACGGGATTCACTGGCTACGAGCAGTACTTC

clone size: -
V gene: TRBV3-1/TRBV3-2
J gene: TRBJ2-1
D gene: TRBD1
CDR3 protein: CASSLQTGNLAYNEQFF
CDR3 DNA: TGTGCCAGCAGCCTCCAGACAGGGAACCTAGCCTACAATGAGCAGTTCTTC

clone size: -
V gene: TRBV3-1/TRBV3-2
J gene: TRBJ2-5
D gene: -
CDR3 protein: CASSQEKAGTAAETQYF
CDR3 DNA: TGTGCCAGCAGCCAGGAGAAGGCGGGGACAGCCGCTGAGACCCAGTACTTC

clone size: -
V gene: TRBV28
J gene: TRBJ2-1
D gene: TRBD2
CDR3 protein: CASTKPGLSFF
CDR3 DNA: TGTGCCAGCACCAAACCGGGACTATCGTTCTTC

clone size: -
V gene: TRBV12-5
J gene: TRBJ1-2
D gene: -
CDR3 protein: CASGLYLGLGYTF
CDR3 DNA: TGTGCTAGTGGTTTGTACCTGGGGCTTGGCTACACCTTC

clone size: -
V gene: TRBV10-1
J gene: TRBJ2-2
D gene: TRBD2
CDR3 protein: CASRELAGGPLTGELFF
CDR3 DNA: TGCGCCAGCAGAGAACTAGCGGGAGGGCCCCTCACCGGGGAGCTGTTTTTT

clone size: -
V gene: TRBV5-1
J gene: TRBJ2-1
D gene: TRBD2
CDR3 protein: CASRREGLASYNEQFF
CDR3 DNA: TGCGCCAGCAGACGCGAGGGACTAGCTTCCTACAATGAGCAGTTCTTC

clone size: -
V gene: TRBV6-2/TRBV6-3
J gene: TRBJ2-7
D gene: TRBD1
CDR3 protein: CASSYRGTGSYEQYF
CDR3 DNA: TGTGCCAGCAGTTACCGCGGGACAGGGTCCTACGAGCAGTACTTC

clone size: -
V gene: TRBV30
J gene: TRBJ1-5
D gene: TRBD1
CDR3 protein: CAWSVLRQGNQPQHF
CDR3 DNA: TGTGCCTGGAGTGTACTGAGACAGGGAAATCAGCCCCAGCATTTT

clone size: -
V gene: TRBV4-2
J gene: TRBJ2-7
D gene: TRBD2
CDR3 protein: CASSQDRALAGGPRYEQYF
CDR3 DNA: TGTGCCAGCAGCCAAGATCGTGCACTAGCGGGAGGGCCGCGGTACGAGCAGTACTTC

clone size: -
V gene: TRBV19
J gene: TRBJ1-5
D gene: -
CDR3 protein: CASSIDWQGSQPQHF
CDR3 DNA: TGTGCCAGTAGTATAGACTGGCAGGGGAGTCAGCCCCAGCATTTT

clone size: once
V gene: TRBV29-1
J gene: TRBJ1-1
D gene: -
CDR3 protein: CSVQRGGTVAFF
CDR3 DNA: TGCAGCGTCCAACGCGGGGGGACCGTAGCTTTCTTT

clone size: -
V gene: TRBV2
J gene: TRBJ2-3
D gene: -
CDR3 protein: CASSPDRLTQYF
CDR3 DNA: TGTGCCAGCAGCCCCGACAGGCTTACGCAGTATTTT

clone size: -
V gene: TRBV6-5
J gene: TRBJ1-5
D gene: TRBD1
CDR3 protein: CASKAGAGTDQPQHF
CDR3 DNA: TGTGCCAGCAAGGCCGGGGCAGGGACAGATCAGCCCCAGCATTTT

clone size: -
V gene: TRBV5-1
J gene: TRBJ1-1
D gene: -
CDR3 protein: CASSLFGHDTEAFF
CDR3 DNA: TGCGCCAGCAGCTTGTTCGGACATGACACTGAAGCTTTCTTT

clone size: -
V gene: TRBV2
J gene: TRBJ2-5
D gene: -
CDR3 protein: CAGTLGQRETQYF
CDR3 DNA: TGTGCCGGGACACTGGGACAAAGAGAGACCCAGTACTTC

clone size: once
V gene: TRBV6-5
J gene: TRBJ1-5
D gene: -
CDR3 protein: CASSLGLKQPQHF
CDR3 DNA: TGTGCCAGCAGCCTGGGCCTAAAACAGCCCCAGCATTTT

clone size: few
V gene: TRBV10-3
J gene: TRBJ2-3
D gene: TRBD1
CDR3 protein: CATAGQGVRDTQYF
CDR3 DNA: TGTGCCACCGCCGGACAGGGAGTCCGAGATACGCAGTATTTT

clone size: once
V gene: TRBV6-2/TRBV6-3
J gene: TRBJ2-7
D gene: -
CDR3 protein: CASSYSVAGADYEQYF
CDR3 DNA: TGTGCCAGCAGTTACTCCGTCGCAGGGGCAGACTACGAGCAGTACTTC

clone size: -
V gene: TRBV7-6
J gene: TRBJ1-1
D gene: -
CDR3 protein: CASSSHRGTEAFF
CDR3 DNA: TGTGCCAGCAGCAGCCACCGCGGAACTGAAGCTTTCTTT

clone size: -
V gene: TRBV6-5
J gene: TRBJ2-1
D gene: -
CDR3 protein: CASRASERENEQFF
CDR3 DNA: TGTGCCAGCAGGGCTAGCGAACGGGAGAATGAGCAGTTCTTC

clone size: -
V gene: TRBV5-1
J gene: TRBJ2-1
D gene: TRBD1
CDR3 protein: CASSLTQGAGEQFF
CDR3 DNA: TGCGCCAGCAGCTTAACTCAGGGGGCTGGTGAGCAGTTCTTC

clone size: -
V gene: TRBV7-9
J gene: TRBJ2-1
D gene: -
CDR3 protein: CASSLKGTAYNEQFF
CDR3 DNA: TGTGCCAGCAGCTTAAAGGGGACTGCCTACAATGAGCAGTTCTTC

clone size: -
V gene: TRBV7-3
J gene: TRBJ1-1
D gene: -
CDR3 protein: CASSSTGNTEAFF
CDR3 DNA: TGTGCCAGCAGTTCGACGGGGAACACTGAAGCTTTCTTT

clone size: -
V gene: TRBV5-5
J gene: TRBJ2-3
D gene: TRBD2
CDR3 protein: CASSWGLAGGGDTQYF
CDR3 DNA: TGTGCCAGCAGCTGGGGCCTAGCGGGAGGAGGAGATACGCAGTATTTT

clone size: once
V gene: TRBV9
J gene: TRBJ2-1
D gene: TRBD2
CDR3 protein: CASSSMDGGANEQFF
CDR3 DNA: TGTGCCAGCAGCTCAATGGACGGGGGGGCGAATGAGCAGTTCTTC

clone size: -
V gene: TRBV19
J gene: TRBJ1-2
D gene: -
CDR3 protein: CASSIPGGYYGYTF
CDR3 DNA: TGTGCCAGTAGTATCCCAGGTGGCTACTATGGCTACACCTTC

clone size: -
V gene: TRBV4-2
J gene: TRBJ2-4
D gene: -
CDR3 protein: CASSQDRASWVNIQYF
CDR3 DNA: TGTGCCAGCAGCCAAGATCGCGCTAGTTGGGTAAACATTCAGTACTTC